The 14 T cell receptor beta chains in this list originate from one sample, sequenced in a study of shared clonotypes between healthy human individuals. CD45RO-negative, CCR7-positively selected cells formed the naive CD8 fraction, excluding terminally differentiated effector memory CD45RA+ cells. TCRdb's copy holds only in-frame clones and misses some; the assay was immunoSEQ multiplex PCR. The table records nearly 600,000 clones, roughly 96% of them present only once. Source material: naive CD8+ T cells sorted from blood. The receptors come from a woman under 40 in good health.

DNA for the CDR3: TGTGCCATCATGGACCCTTTTGCGGGAGATTTCAATGAGCAGTTCTTC. Its translation: CAIMDPFAGDFNEQFF. V is TRBV10-3 and J is TRBJ2-1; 7 positions match TRBD2. CDR3 length: 16 amino acids. Germline V gives CDR1 ENHRY, CDR2 SYGVKD. V lost 7 bases to trimming and J lost 6 bases; unmatched junction nucleotides: 15.

The rearrangement joins TRBV4-1 to TRBJ2-7, with D maybe TRBD2 (5 bases). The CDR3 covers 12 residues. CDR1 is MGHRA and CDR2 is YSYEKL in the germline V gene. V was trimmed by 2 bases and J by 7 bases, leaving 9 bases between them. CDR3 protein: CASSQRRGEQYF. CDR3 DNA: TGCGCCAGCAGCCAAAGACGGGGAGAGCAGTACTTC.

The chain uses TRBV7-9 and TRBJ1-2; D unclear. This CDR3 contains 16 residues. Germline V lookup: CDR1 SEHNR, CDR2 FQNEAQ (reference sequence). V dropped 6 bases and J dropped 1 base, with 18 bases sitting between them. CDR3 amino acids: CASRGVDPSRNYGYTF. DNA for the CDR3: TGTGCCAGCAGGGGTGTCGACCCTAGTCGTAACTATGGCTACACCTTC.

V gene TRBV29-1 combines with J gene TRBJ2-1, with 11 bases lining up with TRBD2. Trimming took 6 bases from V and 4 from J; bases not matched to a gene: 2. CDR1 is SQVTM, CDR2 ANQGSEA, per germline. The CDR3 contains 13 residues. CDR3 DNA: TGCAGCGTGGGGACTAGCGGTTACAATGAGCAGTTCTTC. It specifies CSVGTSGYNEQFF.

The V call is TRBV29-1, the J call TRBJ2-1, with D perhaps TRBD1 (6 bases). V lost 0 bases and J 10 bases, leaving 19 bases between the germline ends. The V gene's germline CDR1 is SQVTM and CDR2 ANQGSEA. The CDR3 sequence is 15 residues long. The CDR3 here is CSVEDLPILGGEQFF. As DNA, the CDR3 is TGCAGCGTTGAAGATCTGCCCATTCTAGGGGGAGAGCAGTTCTTC.

The chain carries TRBV7-2 and TRBJ1-4; D gene ambiguous. Germline V gene sequence: CDR1 SGHTA, CDR2 FQGNSA. V was shortened by 11 bases and J by 7 bases, with 14 bases between the two germline ends. The CDR3 sequence is 12 residues long. CDR3 in DNA: TGTGCCGAGGGAAGGGTTGGTGAAAAACTGTTTTTT. This codes for CAEGRVGEKLFF.

The chain employs TRBV27 and TRBJ1-4; D might be TRBD1 (5 bases). Germline-derived CDR1 and CDR2 are MNHEY and SMNVEV (reference sequence). V was pared by 7 bases and J by 3 bases, with 15 bases between. CDR3 length: 15 amino acids. The CDR3 DNA follows: TGTGCCAGCAATACCGGGGGGGGATCTAATGAAAAACTGTTTTTT. Its translation is CASNTGGGSNEKLFF.

V gene TRBV28 combines with J gene TRBJ1-1, with D uncertain. From germline, CDR1 is MDHEN and CDR2 SYDVKM. This CDR3 has 14 residues. V lost 2 bases and J 5 bases, leaving 12 bases between the germline ends. CDR3 coding DNA: TGTGCCAGCAGTTTACGGGGAGTACGAACTGAAGCTTTCTTT. Amino acid sequence: CASSLRGVRTEAFF.

The gene calls are TRBV2 and TRBJ2-3; 12 bases agree with TRBD1. The CDR3 loop spans 23 amino acids. J lost 0 bases, V lost 5 bases, and 24 bases had no gene match. Germline CDR1 reads SNHLY; CDR2 reads FYNNEI. CDR3: CASSIHRDRGLSGRDQSTDTQYF. CDR3 sequence (DNA): TGTGCCAGCAGTATTCACCGGGACAGGGGGCTAAGCGGGAGAGATCAGAGCACAGATACGCAGTATTTT.

The genes are TRBV19 and TRBJ1-5; maybe TRBD1 (6 bases). Germline values: CDR1 LNHDA, CDR2 SQIVND (reference sequence). The CDR3 sequence is 17 residues long. Trimming left V 5 bases short and J 0 bases short, with 17 bases between. In DNA, the CDR3 is TGTGCCAGTAGTCCACCCCGGACAGCTTATAGCAATCAGCCCCAGCATTTT. Protein product: CASSPPRTAYSNQPQHF.

The chain links TRBV5-1 to TRBJ2-7, with D possibly being TRBD1 or TRBD2 (5 bases each). The germline V gene has CDR1 SGHRS and CDR2 YFSETQ. This CDR3 spans 13 amino acids. V was shortened by 4 bases and J by 7 bases, with 15 bases between the two germline ends. The chain's CDR3 is CASSPYTGGEQYF. CDR3 DNA sequence: TGCGCCAGCAGCCCCTACACAGGAGGAGAGCAGTACTTC.

The V gene is TRBV19, the J gene TRBJ2-7; D gene uncertain. The V and J ends lost 3 bases and 0 bases respectively, with 9 bases between them. Germline lookup yields CDR1 LNHDA and CDR2 SQIVND (reference sequence). CDR3 length: 14 residues. The CDR3 coding sequence is TGTGCCAGTAGTATGGTTGGAGCCTCCTACGAGCAGTACTTC. This codes for CASSMVGASYEQYF.

As DNA, the CDR3 is TGTGCCAGCAGTGACCGGGACATGCCCTACGAGCAGTACTTC. Amino acids: CASSDRDMPYEQYF. This rearrangement joins TRBV28 to TRBJ2-7; D is possibly TRBD1 (6 bases). Germline V gene lookup returns CDR1 MDHEN and CDR2 SYDVKM. Deletions cut 5 bases from V and 2 bases from J, with 13 bases between. The CDR3 runs to 14 residues.

V gene TRBV19 combines with J gene TRBJ2-7; tentatively, D is TRBD1 (5 bases). Trimming cost V 0 bases and J 2 bases, with 11 bases left between them. CDR1 LNHDA and CDR2 SQIVND come from the germline V gene (reference sequence). The CDR3 totals 15 residues. The CDR3 nucleotides read TGTGCCAGTAGTATAGAGACAGAGGTCGCCTACGAGCAGTACTTC. Its protein is CASSIETEVAYEQYF.